These T cell receptor beta chains were read from a single sample in a study of patients and donors after allogeneic stem cell transplantation. One entry per CDR3 protein results from TCRdb running MiXCR on the RT-PCR reads. The data contain approximately 430,000 distinct CDR3 sequences, 16% of them seen just once; the ten biggest clones take up about 7%. The sequenced sample was blood, either unsorted or a sorted T cell fraction (not recorded which). The receptors were sampled from a human donor who was either an allogeneic HSCT recipient or a stem cell or donor lymphocyte infusion donor (not recorded which). It is not recorded whose cells these are; they may come from a transplant donor. The CDR3 runs from the conserved cysteine through the conserved F or W. The D gene is left open where the match is weak. Some rows have no size entry. The others give once, few or many, or a class for an expanded clone.

>.|TRBJ1-1|.|TRBV5-6
TGTGCCAGCAGCCTGACGGGGAGGGGGGAAGCTTTCTTT
CASSLTGRGEAFF
>many|TRBJ2-7|.|TRBV12-3/TRBV12-4
TGTGCCAGCAGCCCAGACAGAGCAACCTACGAGCAGTACTTC
CASSPDRATYEQYF
>.|TRBJ2-1|TRBD2|TRBV20-1
TGCAGTATACGAATCCGGACTAGCTACAATGAGCAGTTCTTC
CSIRIRTSYNEQFF
>few|TRBJ2-2|.|TRBV20-1
TGCAGTGCTAGAGAGGGGGCCCCCTTTGGGACCGGGGAGCTGTTTTTT
CSAREGAPFGTGELFF
>.|TRBJ2-2|.|TRBV20-1
TGCAGTGCTAGACGGAGAGCGAACACCGGGGAGCTGTTTTTT
CSARRRANTGELFF
>.|TRBJ1-5|TRBD1|TRBV6-2/TRBV6-3
TGTGCCAGCAGTAGACGACAGGGGACTGATAGCAATCAGCCCCAGCATTTT
CASSRRQGTDSNQPQHF
>.|TRBJ1-3|TRBD1|TRBV18
TGTGCCAGCTCACCGCCCGGACAGGGAGGTGTGAACACCATATATTTT
CASSPPGQGGVNTIYF
>.|TRBJ2-3|.|TRBV5-1
TGCGCCAGCAGCTTGGAAGCTACAGGAACCACAGATACGCAGTATTTT
CASSLEATGTTDTQYF
>few|TRBJ1-2|.|TRBV12-3/TRBV12-4
TGTGCCAGCAGTGTCCACCGGGCCTCTAACTATGGCTACACCTTC
CASSVHRASNYGYTF
>once|TRBJ1-1|.|TRBV6-1
TGTGCCAGTAAACACCAGGGTGGCACTGAAGCTTTCTTT
CASKHQGGTEAFF
>.|TRBJ2-7|.|TRBV4-1
TGCGCCAGCAGCCAAGTAGGCAGGGCCTCCTACGAGCAGTACTTC
CASSQVGRASYEQYF
>few|TRBJ2-1|TRBD2|TRBV3-1
TGTGCCAGCAGCCAAGATAGTGGCGGGAGAGGCTACAATGAGCAGTTCTTC
CASSQDSGGRGYNEQFF
>.|TRBJ2-1|.|TRBV6-6
TGTGCCAGCAGTTACCTGCCCCCGACTGAGCAGTTCTTC
CASSYLPPTEQFF
>.|TRBJ2-4|.|TRBV21-1
TGTGCCAGCAGCAAAGGGAGTAAGAGAAACATTCAGTACTTC
CASSKGSKRNIQYF
>few|TRBJ1-1|TRBD1|TRBV9
TGTGCCAGCAGCCCTCCGGGACAGGCTAAGCATGAAGCTTTCTTT
CASSPPGQAKHEAFF
>.|TRBJ1-1|.|TRBV4-3
TGCGCCAGCAGCCAGGACTTGCGGGGTCCCACTGAAGCTTTCTTT
CASSQDLRGPTEAFF
>few|TRBJ2-1|.|TRBV9
TGTGCCAGCAGCGTAGGAGGTACCACCTACAATGAGCAGTTCTTC
CASSVGGTTYNEQFF
>many|TRBJ2-3|.|TRBV3-1
TGTGCCAGCAGCCAACATGGGACTAGCACAGATACGCAGTATTTT
CASSQHGTSTDTQYF
>.|TRBJ1-1|TRBD1|TRBV12-3/TRBV12-4
TGTGCCAGCAGTTTATTCGCGGTTAGGACAGGGGGCTGGACTGAAGCTTTCTTT
CASSLFAVRTGGWTEAFF
>.|TRBJ1-2|.|TRBV10-3
TGTGCCATCAGTGAGGGTCCAAACTATGGCTACACCTTC
CAISEGPNYGYTF
>.|TRBJ1-1|TRBD1|TRBV12-3/TRBV12-4
TGTGCCAGCAGTCCCCGAGGGGGCTCGGCCACTGAAGCTTTCTTT
CASSPRGGSATEAFF
>few|TRBJ2-7|.|TRBV5-6
TGTGCCAGCAGCTTGGCCCCAGTTTGGGGCCGGGGATACGAGCAGTACTTC
CASSLAPVWGRGYEQYF
>many|TRBJ2-2|.|TRBV6-5
TGTGCCAGCAGTTACAGTCCGGCTGGGGGCGGGGAGCTGTTTTTT
CASSYSPAGGGELFF
>.|TRBJ1-2|.|TRBV2
TGTGCCAGCATAGGCAGGGACTATGGCTACACCTTC
CASIGRDYGYTF
>.|TRBJ1-2|.|TRBV7-3
TGTGCCAGCAGCTTTGGCCCGGGGAGCTATGGCTACACCTTC
CASSFGPGSYGYTF
>many|TRBJ2-1|.|TRBV9
TGTGCCAGCAGCGTAGGGACAGAGCAGTTCTTC
CASSVGTEQFF